This TCR beta chain was identified during a study of T cell responses to AZD1222 COVID-19 vaccine. Study conclusions and caveats: Spike regions recognized by vaccine-associated CD4 TCRs spanned the protein, led by 160-218 and 743-854.

The table came from immunoSEQ multiplex PCR; TCRdb's copy has only in-frame clones and leaves some out. The sample has roughly 85,000 clones; about nine tenths are singletons. Turning to this clone: No antigen is known for it.

From germline, CDR1 is MNHEY and CDR2 SMNVEV (reference sequence). The CDR3 extends over 16 amino acids. Trimming shortened V by 5 bases and J by 2 bases, and 19 bases separated the two germline ends. The sequencing here drew on peripheral blood, taken 28 days after the second AZD1222 dose. The origin of this receptor is an adult who received the AZD1222 COVID-19 vaccine. The V and J genes are TRBV27 and TRBJ2-7, with a weak D call TRBD2 (5 bases). Written as DNA, the CDR3 is TGTGCCAGCAGTCCATGGGCGGCTAGCTTGACCTACGAGCAGTACTTC. It codes for CASSPWAASLTYEQYF.